This TCR beta chain is from a study of OX40 agonist ivuxolimab in advanced cancers. Assay used: immunoSEQ multiplex PCR; TCRdb lists only in-frame clones, some missing. The repertoire holds roughly 100,000 clones, with about 87% as singletons. Germline CDR1 SGHKS, CDR2 YYEKEE (reference sequence). Trimming pared 0 bases from V and 7 bases from J, leaving 8 bases between. The CDR3 covers 13 residues. V is TRBV5-5 and J is TRBJ2-4, with D perhaps matching TRBD1 (6 bases). Sequencing used CD4+ or CD8+ T cells sorted from blood, obtained in a trial of the OX40 agonist ivuxolimab. The clonotype was recovered from an adult with an advanced solid tumor such as melanoma, head and neck, liver or kidney cancer. CDR3 bases: TGTGCCAGCAGCTTGGGGACAGAGAACATTCAGTACTTC. Its translation is CASSLGTENIQYF.